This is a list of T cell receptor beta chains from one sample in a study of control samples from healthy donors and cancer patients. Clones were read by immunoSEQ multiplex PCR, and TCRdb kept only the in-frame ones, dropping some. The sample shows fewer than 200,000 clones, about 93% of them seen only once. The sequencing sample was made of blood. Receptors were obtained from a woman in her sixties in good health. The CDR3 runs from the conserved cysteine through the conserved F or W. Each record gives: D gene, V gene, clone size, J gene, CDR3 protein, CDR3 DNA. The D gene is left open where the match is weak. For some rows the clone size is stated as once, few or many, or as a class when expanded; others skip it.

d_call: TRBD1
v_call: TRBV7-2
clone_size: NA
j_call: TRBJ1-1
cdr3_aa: CASSLVPLTPGGTEAFF
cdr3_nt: TGTGCCAGCAGCTTAGTCCCCTTGACCCCAGGGGGGACTGAAGCTTTCTTT

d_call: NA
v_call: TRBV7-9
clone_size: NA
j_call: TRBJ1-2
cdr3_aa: CASSLLSLQLGGYTF
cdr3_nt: TGTGCCAGCAGCTTACTGTCATTACAGTTAGGGGGCTACACCTTC

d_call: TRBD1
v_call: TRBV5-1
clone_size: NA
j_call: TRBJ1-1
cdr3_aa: CASSWDREANTEAFF
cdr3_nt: TGCGCCAGCAGCTGGGACAGGGAGGCGAACACTGAAGCTTTCTTT

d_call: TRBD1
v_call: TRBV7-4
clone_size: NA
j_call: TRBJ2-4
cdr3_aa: CASSPNRGPVEGAKNIQYF
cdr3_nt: TGTGCCAGCAGCCCGAACAGGGGGCCGGTGGAGGGGGCAAAAAACATTCAGTACTTC

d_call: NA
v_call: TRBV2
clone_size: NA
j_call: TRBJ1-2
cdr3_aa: CASSLIQGGGYTF
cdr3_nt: TGTGCCAGCAGTTTGATACAGGGAGGAGGCTACACCTTC

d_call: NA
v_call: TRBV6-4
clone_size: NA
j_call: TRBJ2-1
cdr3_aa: CASSDVVQGIHEQFF
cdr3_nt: TGTGCCAGCAGTGACGTAGTACAGGGCATCCATGAGCAGTTCTTC

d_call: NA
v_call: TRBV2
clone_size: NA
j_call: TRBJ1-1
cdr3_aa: CASIQQGQEGTEAFF
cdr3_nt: TGTGCCAGCATTCAACAGGGTCAGGAGGGGACTGAAGCTTTCTTT

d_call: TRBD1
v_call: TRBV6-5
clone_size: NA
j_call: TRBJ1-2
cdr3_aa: CASSYRDRVIYGYTF
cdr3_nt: TGTGCCAGCAGTTACCGGGACAGGGTTATATATGGCTACACCTTC

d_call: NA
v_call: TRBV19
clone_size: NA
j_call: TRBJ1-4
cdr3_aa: CASSVYRDVGPKKLFF
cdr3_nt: TGTGCCAGTAGTGTCTACAGGGATGTGGGCCCTAAAAAACTGTTTTTT

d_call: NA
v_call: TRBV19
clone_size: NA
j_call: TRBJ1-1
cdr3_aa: CASRIRGFGEAFF
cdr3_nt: TGTGCCAGTCGTATCCGGGGCTTCGGTGAAGCTTTCTTT

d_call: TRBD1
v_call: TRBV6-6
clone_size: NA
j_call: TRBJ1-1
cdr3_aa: CASTGTGVTEAFF
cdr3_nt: TGTGCCAGCACCGGGACAGGGGTTACTGAAGCTTTCTTT

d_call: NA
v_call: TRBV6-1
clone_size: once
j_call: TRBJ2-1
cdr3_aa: CASSEMGRNNEQFF
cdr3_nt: TGTGCCAGCAGTGAAATGGGCAGAAACAATGAGCAGTTCTTC

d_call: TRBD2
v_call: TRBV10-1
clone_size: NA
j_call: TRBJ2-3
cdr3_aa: CASSEDCGTRGGDTQYF
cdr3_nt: TGCGCCAGCAGTGAAGATTGTGGGACTAGGGGGGGAGATACGCAGTATTTT

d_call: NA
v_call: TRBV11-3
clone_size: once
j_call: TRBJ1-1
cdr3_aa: CASSLDANTEAFF
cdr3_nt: TGTGCCAGCAGCTTAGATGCGAACACTGAAGCTTTCTTT